These 30 T cell receptor beta chains came from one sample sequenced in a study of blood T cell repertoires in COVID-19 (dated by TCRdb to about 2020). The library was obtained by the immunoSEQ multiplex PCR assay. TCRdb mirrors the immuneACCESS table, restricted to in-frame sequences. Some clones are absent from its copies; in checked studies, under half trace to an unresolved V gene, and the reason for the others is unknown. For this sample the table gives about 75,000 clones, of which 79% were detected only once. The ten largest account for less than 6% of the sample. Sequencing was done on a sample of peripheral blood. All receptors come from a woman of 80 years or more with active or convalescent COVID-19.

The chain's CDR3 is CASSYHRRPGANVLTF. The CDR3 DNA sequence: TGTGCCAGCAGTTACCACAGGCGCCCTGGGGCCAACGTCCTGACTTTC. This chain joins TRBV6-5 and TRBJ2-6, with D possibly being TRBD1 (5 bases). The CDR3 is 16 amino acids. The V gene's germline CDR1 is MNHEY and CDR2 SVGAGI. With 2 bases removed from V and 2 bases from J, the gap between germline ends came to 10 bases.

This clone was observed a few times. V gene TRBV20-1 combines with J gene TRBJ2-5; 8 nucleotides line up with TRBD1. V trimming: 3 bases; J trimming: 4 bases; junction bases outside the gene matches: 10. The CDR3 runs 15 residues. Germline V gives CDR1 DFQATT, CDR2 SNEGSKA (reference sequence). CDR3 nucleotide sequence: TGCAGTGCTAGTGGGGCCGGACAGGGAGGAGAGACCCAGTACTTC. This translates into CSASGAGQGGETQYF.

The genes are TRBV6-5 and TRBJ1-1; D gene ambiguous. CDR1 MNHEY and CDR2 SVGAGI come from the germline V gene. Trimming took 4 bases from V and 2 from J, leaving 8 bases between them. The CDR3 contains 13 residues. The CDR3 here is CASSSGINTEAFF. CDR3 DNA sequence: TGTGCCAGCAGTTCCGGGATTAACACTGAAGCTTTCTTT.

The CDR3 is CAINPTGGSYEQYF. The DNA of the CDR3 is TGTGCCATCAACCCTACAGGGGGCTCCTACGAGCAGTACTTC. This rearrangement joins TRBV10-3 to TRBJ2-7; 8 nucleotides align to TRBD1. CDR1 ENHRY and CDR2 SYGVKD come from the germline V gene. The junction had 5 bases not matched to a gene; V was cut back by 7 bases and J by 0 bases. This CDR3 spans 14 amino acids.

This CDR3 is CASSLVWDRVYEQYF. The CDR3 DNA sequence: TGTGCCAGCAGCTTAGTATGGGACAGGGTCTACGAGCAGTACTTC. The chain couples TRBV7-2 to TRBJ2-7, with 9 nucleotides matching TRBD1. Trimming took 1 base from V and 3 from J; bases not matched to a gene: 4. The CDR3 contains 15 residues. The germline gives CDR1 SGHTA, CDR2 FQGNSA.

The count of this clone is one. The chain combines TRBV6-5 with TRBJ1-1; D call uncertain. Germline values: CDR1 MNHEY, CDR2 SVGAGI. The CDR3 loop spans 11 amino acids. V lost 8 bases, J lost 9 bases, and 13 bases lay in between. The CDR3, as DNA: TGTGCCAGCCTAGCGGCTAGTCAAGCTTTCTTT. It codes for CASLAASQAFF.

This clone has just a few counts. The rearrangement joins TRBV18 to TRBJ1-5; weak D call: TRBD1 (5 bases). Germline CDR1 is KGHSH and CDR2 is LQKENI. The germline V and J ends were trimmed by 2 bases and 4 bases, with 9 bases remaining between them. CDR3 length equals 14 residues. CDR3 DNA sequence: TGTGCCAGCTCACCAAGCGACAGTAATCAGCCCCAGCATTTT. The encoded protein is CASSPSDSNQPQHF.

The V gene is TRBV9, the J gene TRBJ1-5; 9 nucleotides line up with TRBD1. The CDR3 is 19 amino acids. The germline gives CDR1 SGDLS, CDR2 YYNGEE. The ends lost 6 bases at V and 0 bases at J; junction bases unmatched: 16. CDR3 nucleotide sequence: TGTGCCAGCAACAACACCGGGACAGGGAAGGATATTAGCAATCAGCCCCAGCATTTT. Amino acid sequence: CASNNTGTGKDISNQPQHF.

The rearrangement links TRBV4-3 to TRBJ1-4; D possibly corresponds to TRBD1 (5 bases). V was cut by 0 bases and J by 5 bases, with 16 bases left in between. The CDR3 sequence is 17 residues long. From germline, CDR1 is LGHNA and CDR2 YSLEER. CDR3: CASSQDVRAGRNEKLFF. In DNA form, the CDR3 reads TGCGCCAGCAGCCAAGATGTCCGTGCAGGGAGGAATGAAAAACTGTTTTTT.

A single count supports this clone. The gene calls are TRBV20-1 and TRBJ2-1; 14 bases match TRBD2. The CDR3 is 17 amino acids. Trimming took 3 bases from V and 7 from J; bases not matched to a gene: 11. CDR1 DFQATT and CDR2 SNEGSKA come from the germline V gene (reference sequence). The chain's CDR3 is CSASEPRRTSGGNEQFF. CDR3 in DNA: TGCAGTGCTAGTGAACCCCGTCGGACTAGCGGGGGGAATGAGCAGTTCTTC.

The chain is built from TRBV3-1 (or the pseudogene TRBV3-2) and TRBJ2-7; 10 nucleotides match TRBD1. Losses at the gene ends were 6 bases for V and 4 bases for J; bases not matched to a gene: 3. Germline CDR1 reads LGHDT; CDR2 reads YNNKEL (reference sequence). This CDR3 has 13 amino acids. The chain's CDR3 is CASRRTGGYEQYF. The CDR3 nucleotides are TGTGCCAGCAGAAGGACAGGGGGATACGAGCAGTACTTC.

The rearrangement links TRBV28 to TRBJ2-3; TRBD2 aligns across 8 bases. The junction had 6 bases not matched to a gene; V was cut back by 6 bases and J by 4 bases. The CDR3 extends over 14 amino acids. The germline CDR1 and CDR2 sequences are MDHEN and SYDVKM. CDR3 sequence reads: CASSPGLEADTQYF. The CDR3 nucleotides are TGTGCCAGCAGCCCGGGACTAGAGGCAGATACGCAGTATTTT.

The V call is TRBV4-1, the J call TRBJ1-6; no clear D gene. Trimming removed 1 base from V and 9 bases from J, with 4 bases in between. Germline values: CDR1 MGHRA, CDR2 YSYEKL. The CDR3 has 12 amino acids. This chain's CDR3 is CASSQGVSPLHF. CDR3 sequence (DNA): TGCGCCAGCAGCCAAGGAGTTTCACCCCTCCACTTT.

The chain is built from TRBV5-6 and TRBJ1-5; 7 nucleotides align to TRBD1. This CDR3 region has 16 residues. Germline CDR1 and CDR2: SGHDT and YYEEEE. The J segment lost 5 bases and the V segment lost 1 base, leaving 9 bases of the junction unmatched. The CDR3: CASSLRRNRGYQPQHF. CDR3 sequence (DNA): TGTGCCAGCAGCTTGAGGAGGAACAGGGGCTATCAGCCCCAGCATTTT.

The chain links TRBV3-1 (or the pseudogene TRBV3-2) to TRBJ1-3, with 8 bases fitting TRBD1. After removal of 9 bases from V and 3 bases from J, the junction contained 7 bases not matched to a gene. The CDR3 has 14 amino acids. Per germline, CDR1 LGHDT and CDR2 YNNKEL (reference sequence). CDR3 DNA: TGTGCCAGTGGACAGGGACTTTATGGAAACACCATATATTTT. Its protein is CASGQGLYGNTIYF.

V gene TRBV5-5 combines with J gene TRBJ2-5, with 7 bases matching TRBD2. Per the germline V gene, CDR1 is SGHKS and CDR2 is YYEKEE (reference sequence). The CDR3 contains 15 residues. V shed 4 bases, J shed 2 bases, and the junction held 8 bases outside the gene matches. The CDR3 region has the DNA TGTGCCAGCAGCACGCGGGACTACCGACAAGAGACCCAGTACTTC. It encodes CASSTRDYRQETQYF.

The chain couples TRBV28 to TRBJ2-1; perhaps TRBD1 as D (5 bases). Per the germline V gene, CDR1 is MDHEN and CDR2 is SYDVKM. The CDR3 is 17 residues long. The V gene lost 0 bases and the J gene lost 4 bases, with 16 bases spanning the gap. The CDR3 DNA sequence: TGTGCCAGCAGTTTATGGACAGAAAAGCTACTTTACAATGAGCAGTTCTTC. This encodes CASSLWTEKLLYNEQFF.

V gene TRBV2 combines with J gene TRBJ2-7, with 8 bases lining up with TRBD1. This CDR3 is 15 amino acids long. J lost 3 bases, V lost 5 bases, and 9 bases had no gene match. Germline assignment: CDR1 SNHLY and CDR2 FYNNEI. CDR3 DNA: TGTGCCAGCAGTCCCCGACAGGGGCAACTCTACGAGCAGTACTTC. Residues: CASSPRQGQLYEQYF.

The rearrangement joins TRBV7-2 to TRBJ2-5; 10 bases match TRBD2. The germline V gene has CDR1 SGHTA and CDR2 FQGNSA. The CDR3 covers 17 residues. V lost 1 base, J lost 5 bases, and 10 bases stayed unmatched. The CDR3 region has the DNA TGTGCCAGCAGCTTAGATGCTAGCGGGAGAATGAGGGAGACCCAGTACTTC. This sequence encodes CASSLDASGRMRETQYF.

This clone has just a few counts. V gene TRBV7-2 combines with J gene TRBJ1-3, with D perhaps matching TRBD1 (5 bases). Trimming pared 5 bases from V and 0 bases from J, leaving 11 bases between. Looked up from germline, CDR1 is SGHTA and CDR2 is FQGNSA. This CDR3 is 15 amino acids long. The CDR3 DNA reads as TGTGCCAGCAGCGGCCGGGGGTCCTCTGGAAACACCATATATTTT. It translates to CASSGRGSSGNTIYF.

This clone was observed once. V usage is TRBV4-2 and J usage is TRBJ2-6; 9 bases are shared with TRBD1. Germline lookup yields CDR1 LGHNA and CDR2 YNFKEQ. The CDR3 runs to 18 residues. V was clipped by 1 base and J by 4 bases; unmatched bases: 8. For the CDR3, the DNA is TGTGCCAGCAGCCAAGGTACAGGGGGCGCTACCGGGGCCAACGTCCTGACTTTC. It is translated as CASSQGTGGATGANVLTF.

The chain carries TRBV28 and TRBJ2-7; the match to TRBD2 covers 9 bases. With 4 bases clipped from V and 4 bases from J, the junction kept 26 bases outside the gene matches. Germline V gene sequence: CDR1 MDHEN, CDR2 SYDVKM. This CDR3 comprises 21 residues. CDR3: CASSSHFLPSGITLTNYEQYF. The DNA for the CDR3 is TGTGCCAGCAGTTCCCATTTTTTGCCTAGCGGGATCACCCTTACTAATTACGAGCAGTACTTC.

In this sample, this clone turned up a few times. The chain has TRBV6-2 or TRBV6-3 and TRBJ2-7, with 11 bases identical to TRBD2. This CDR3 comprises 15 residues. Germline loops: CDR1 MNHEY, CDR2 SVGEGT. After removal of 5 bases from V and 1 base from J, the junction contained 4 bases not matched to a gene. The CDR3 coding sequence is TGTGCCAGCAGTCCACCTAGCGGGAGGTCCTACGAGCAGTACTTC. Translated: CASSPPSGRSYEQYF.

The V gene is TRBV18, the J gene TRBJ2-1; D is perhaps TRBD2 (6 bases). The V gene's germline CDR1 is KGHSH and CDR2 LQKENI. V gave up 6 bases and J gave up 8 bases, with 17 bases separating them. The CDR3 is made up of 14 amino acids. CDR3 nucleotide sequence: TGTGCCAGCTCGCCGGGAGCTGCTGACGATGAGCAGTTCTTC. Protein product: CASSPGAADDEQFF.

V is TRBV3-1 (or the pseudogene TRBV3-2) and J is TRBJ1-6; TRBD1 is a possible D gene (5 bases). The germline CDR1 and CDR2 sequences are LGHDT and YNNKEL (reference sequence). Trimming removed 1 base from V and 7 bases from J, with 14 bases in between. CDR3 size: 16 residues. In nucleotides, the CDR3 is TGTGCCAGCAGCCAAGGATTCGGCAGGACAAATTCACCCCTCCACTTT. As protein: CASSQGFGRTNSPLHF.

The V and J genes are TRBV6-2 or TRBV6-3 and TRBJ2-7, with D tentatively TRBD2 (5 bases). Trimming left V 4 bases short and J 3 bases short, with 16 bases between. The germline gives CDR1 MNHEY, CDR2 SVGEGT. The CDR3 extends over 15 amino acids. The DNA for the CDR3 is TGTGCCAGCAGTTTTTACGGGATCGTCCACTACGAGCAGTACTTC. Encoded protein: CASSFYGIVHYEQYF.

This rearrangement joins TRBV6-5 to TRBJ1-1; 9 bases agree with TRBD1. Germline CDR1 is MNHEY and CDR2 is SVGAGI. This CDR3 has 15 amino acids. J lost 5 bases, V lost 2 bases, and 6 bases had no gene match. In nucleotides, the CDR3 is TGTGCCAGCAGTTACACGAGACAGGGGGGGACTGAAGCTTTCTTT. Translating it yields CASSYTRQGGTEAFF.

This clone was observed a single time. The CDR3 DNA reads TGTGCCAGCAGCGTACAGGGCTCTGGGGCCAACGTCCTGACTTTC. This translates into CASSVQGSGANVLTF. V is TRBV9 and J is TRBJ2-6; weak D call: TRBD1 (5 bases). The CDR3 totals 15 residues. Trimming removed 1 base at V and 0 bases at J, with 5 bases between. Germline CDR1 is SGDLS and CDR2 is YYNGEE.

The chain is built from TRBV18 and TRBJ2-2, with TRBD2 identical over 14 bases. The CDR3 has 19 residues. The trim removed 6 bases at V and 1 base at J, leaving 10 bases unmatched. Per the germline V gene, CDR1 is KGHSH and CDR2 is LQKENI. The CDR3 region has the DNA TGTGCCAGCTCCCAGGCCGGGACTAGCGGGAGCCTGAACACCGGGGAGCTGTTTTTT. Protein sequence: CASSQAGTSGSLNTGELFF.

In nucleotides, the CDR3 is TGTGCCAGCAGCTTAGTTGGCGGGCCGAACACCGGGGAGCTGTTTTTT. This sequence encodes CASSLVGGPNTGELFF. The chain combines TRBV11-3 with TRBJ2-2; a weak D match, TRBD2 (5 bases). Germline V gene sequence: CDR1 SGHNT, CDR2 YENEEA. Trimming left V 1 base short and J 0 bases short, with 9 bases between. The CDR3 consists of 16 residues.